The 32 T cell receptor beta chains presented below share a single source sample, sequenced in a study of T cell repertoires in cytomegalovirus infection. No antigen is known for these receptors. Via MiXCR, TCRdb re-called the reads, giving one row per CDR3 protein. Of around 900,000 distinct CDR3 sequences in the sample, about a third were seen once. Sequenced material: cultured CD8+ T cells from PBMCs, taken from culture after CMV antigen stimulation. The source is a human donor in good health (CMV status not recorded). Some clones in this sample may be carry-over from other donors' samples.

This clonotype was counted ten times or more. The CDR3 loop is CASSRGTSLHEQYF. In nucleotides, the CDR3 is TGTGCCAGCAGCCGCGGGACTAGCCTCCACGAGCAGTACTTC. The chain combines TRBV7-2 with TRBJ2-7; 9 bases match TRBD2. The CDR3 length is 14 residues. The germline V gene encodes CDR1 SGHTA and CDR2 FQGNSA. The J segment lost 5 bases and the V segment lost 5 bases, leaving 7 bases of the junction unmatched.

The chain carries TRBV29-1 and TRBJ2-2; D gene uncertain. CDR1 is SQVTM and CDR2 is ANQGSEA in the germline V gene. Trimming stripped 6 bases from V and 4 bases from J, with 9 bases between. CDR3 size: 12 residues. The CDR3 here is CSVPLATGELFF. In nucleotides, the CDR3 is TGCAGCGTCCCCCTCGCCACCGGGGAGCTGTTTTTT.

The chain is built from TRBV6-6 and TRBJ2-5; 8 bases fit TRBD2. Trimming at V came to 5 bases and at J to 4 bases, leaving 9 bases not matched to a gene. Germline V gene sequence: CDR1 MNHNY, CDR2 SVGAGI (reference sequence). The CDR3 has 15 amino acids. CDR3 nucleotide sequence: TGTGCCAGCAGTGGAACGCGGGGGGCCGGAGAGACCCAGTACTTC. It specifies CASSGTRGAGETQYF.

This clonotype was observed a few times. The chain couples TRBV7-9 to TRBJ1-1, with 12 bases fitting TRBD1. V shed 4 bases and J 3 bases; nucleotides not matched to a gene: 3. Germline values: CDR1 SEHNR, CDR2 FQNEAQ (reference sequence). CDR3 length: 15 residues. Written as DNA, the CDR3 is TGTGCCAGCAGCTCCCGGGACAGGGGGCACACTGAAGCTTTCTTT. Protein sequence: CASSSRDRGHTEAFF.

The V gene is TRBV24-1, the J gene TRBJ2-2; D unresolved. V gave up 9 bases and J gave up 6 bases, with 10 bases separating them. Germline CDR1 is KGHDR and CDR2 is SFDVKD. This CDR3 comprises 12 residues. CDR3 in amino acids: CATGDPSGELFF. The CDR3 coding sequence is TGTGCCACCGGGGATCCTTCCGGGGAGCTGTTTTTT.

J is TRBJ2-7 and V is TRBV5-4; D might be TRBD1 (6 bases). The CDR3 is 18 residues long. CDR1 and CDR2 (germline): SGHNT, YYREEE (reference sequence). With 0 bases removed from V and 2 bases from J, the gap between germline ends came to 21 bases. CDR3: CASSLGYEGDKVTYEQYF. The CDR3 bases are TGTGCCAGCAGCTTGGGGTATGAGGGGGATAAGGTGACCTACGAGCAGTACTTC.

This clonotype was detected only a few times. CDR3 loop: CASSSDRELEETQYF. The CDR3 DNA is TGTGCCAGCAGCTCCGACAGGGAGCTTGAGGAGACCCAGTACTTC. The J gene is TRBJ2-5, the V gene TRBV12-3 or TRBV12-4; 7 nucleotides match TRBD1. V shed 6 bases and J 5 bases; nucleotides not matched to a gene: 12. CDR3 length equals 15 residues.

This clonotype was seen a few times. V gene TRBV6-2 or TRBV6-3 combines with J gene TRBJ2-7; TRBD1 matches 9 bases. Germline loops: CDR1 MNHEY, CDR2 SVGEGT. This CDR3 has 17 residues. V was pared by 0 bases and J by 6 bases, with 12 bases of the junction left unmatched. DNA of the CDR3: TGTGCCAGCAGTTACTCGCCGCGGGACAGGGAACCGGGCGAGCAGTACGTC. This codes for CASSYSPRDREPGEQYV.

Written as DNA, the CDR3 is TGTGCCAGCAGCTCCTCTGGGGGCTGGACCTCCTACAATGAGCAGTTCTTC. Its protein product is CASSSSGGWTSYNEQFF. The rearrangement uses TRBV7-9 and TRBJ2-1; maybe TRBD1 (6 bases). The V gene lost 4 bases and the J gene lost 0 bases, with 16 bases spanning the gap. The V gene's germline CDR1 is SEHNR and CDR2 FQNEAQ (reference sequence). The CDR3 length is 17 residues.

In its sample, this clonotype was seen a few times. The V and J genes are TRBV7-6 and TRBJ2-3, with 13 bases matching TRBD2. Trimming removed 1 base from V and 4 bases from J; junction bases left unmatched: 5. Germline CDR1 SGHVS, CDR2 FNYEAQ. This CDR3 spans 17 amino acids. For the CDR3, the DNA is TGTGCCAGCAGCTTAGGGACTAGCGGGGGTATATCAGATACGCAGTATTTT. Amino acid sequence: CASSLGTSGGISDTQYF.

This clonotype was seen a handful of times. The chain carries TRBV19 and TRBJ2-4; D unresolved. There are 15 residues in the CDR3. Germline values: CDR1 LNHDA, CDR2 SQIVND (reference sequence). The germline V and J ends were trimmed by 1 base and 6 bases, with 13 bases remaining between them. The chain's CDR3 is CASSIVWGFGNIQYF. The CDR3 region has the DNA TGTGCCAGTAGTATAGTCTGGGGATTTGGAAACATTCAGTACTTC.

The J gene is TRBJ1-2, the V gene TRBV7-2, with 8 nucleotides matching TRBD1. J lost 4 bases, V lost 3 bases, and 7 bases had no gene match. Germline CDR1 reads SGHTA; CDR2 reads FQGNSA. The CDR3 spans 15 residues. CDR3 bases: TGTGCCAGCAGCTTGGGATCAGGGGGCAGCTATGGCTACACCTTC. It is translated as CASSLGSGGSYGYTF.

The chain is built from TRBV11-2 and TRBJ2-7, with D perhaps assigned TRBD1 or TRBD2 (6 bases each). Germline V CDR1 and CDR2: SGHAT, FQNNGV. The CDR3 runs 14 residues. V was shortened by 0 bases and J by 6 bases, with 12 bases between the two germline ends. Here the CDR3 reads CASSLDWGASEQYV. CDR3 in DNA: TGTGCCAGCAGCTTAGATTGGGGGGCAAGCGAGCAGTACGTC.

This clonotype has ten or more counts. This rearrangement joins TRBV25-1 to TRBJ1-1; a weak D match, TRBD1 (6 bases). Germline CDR1 is MGHDK and CDR2 is SYGVNS. Trimming stripped 3 bases from V and 2 bases from J, with 16 bases between. This CDR3 has 16 residues. The CDR3 bases are TGTGCCAGCAGTGACCCCCTAAGACAGGAAAACACTGAAGCTTTCTTT. Amino acids: CASSDPLRQENTEAFF.

A few counts support this clonotype. This chain joins TRBV12-3 or TRBV12-4 and TRBJ1-5, with TRBD1 as a possible D gene (5 bases). This CDR3 contains 17 residues. V lost 3 bases and J 0 bases, leaving 15 bases between the germline ends. The CDR3 protein is CASSLGSWDYSNQPQHF. The CDR3 region has the DNA TGTGCCAGCAGTTTGGGCAGCTGGGACTATAGCAATCAGCCCCAGCATTTT.

This clonotype was recorded once. The chain uses TRBV6-2 or TRBV6-3 and TRBJ2-1, with D tentatively TRBD1 or TRBD2 (6 bases each). Germline V lookup: CDR1 MNHEY, CDR2 SVGEGT. This CDR3 is 14 amino acids long. The V end lost 7 bases, the J end lost 7 bases, and 17 bases lay between the germline ends. The CDR3: CASTYWGAGNEQFF. The CDR3 DNA is TGTGCCAGCACCTATTGGGGGGCTGGTAATGAGCAGTTCTTC.

In its sample, this clonotype was seen many times. The chain carries TRBV7-6 and TRBJ2-1; D possibly corresponds to TRBD1 (5 bases). This CDR3 contains 14 residues. The ends were cut back, 5 bases at V and 10 bases at J, with 18 bases in the middle. Germline loops: CDR1 SGHVS, CDR2 FNYEAQ. The CDR3 sequence is CASSPLVGAGEQFF. The CDR3 DNA sequence: TGTGCCAGCAGCCCCCTGGTAGGGGCCGGGGAGCAGTTCTTC.

At least ten counts were recorded for this clonotype. Sequence at one end of the junction differs from germline and may be a read error. The chain couples TRBV5-1 to TRBJ1-5; unclear D gene. The CDR3 sequence is 15 residues long. Per the germline V gene, CDR1 is SGHRS and CDR2 is YFSETQ. The CDR3: CASSLAGGGNQPQHF. In nucleotides, the CDR3 is TGTGCCAGCAGCTTAGCGGGTGGGGGCAATCAGCCCCAGCATTTT.

This clonotype has a handful of counts. This chain joins TRBV11-1 and TRBJ2-3; D perhaps matches TRBD1 (6 bases). Germline values: CDR1 SGHAT, CDR2 FQDESV (reference sequence). Trimming stripped 5 bases from V and 2 bases from J, with 14 bases between. CDR3 length: 15 residues. The DNA of the CDR3 is TGTGCCAGCAGCCCGAACAGGGCCTACACAGATACGCAGTATTTT. Translating it yields CASSPNRAYTDTQYF.

The J gene is TRBJ2-7, the V gene TRBV25-1, with no clear D. Trimming removed 5 bases at V and 6 bases at J, with 2 bases between. CDR1 MGHDK and CDR2 SYGVNS come from the germline V gene. The CDR3 is 9 amino acids. The CDR3 region has the DNA TGTGCCAGCAGTTTCGAGCAGTACGTC. This translates into CASSFEQYV.

The rearrangement joins TRBV6-5 to TRBJ1-1; D is possibly TRBD1 (6 bases). The germline gives CDR1 MNHEY, CDR2 SVGAGI. V lost 4 bases and J lost 2, with 14 bases in between. The CDR3 covers 15 residues. CDR3 in DNA: TGTGCCAGCAGTTCCACAACAGGGCTCAACACTGAAGCTTTCTTT. This sequence encodes CASSSTTGLNTEAFF.

This sequence joins TRBV24-1 and TRBJ2-1, with 10 bases identical to TRBD2. The V and J ends lost 6 bases and 5 bases, in that order; junction bases with no gene match: 6. The length of the CDR3 is 15 residues. Germline CDR1 reads KGHDR; CDR2 reads SFDVKD. CDR3 sequence: CATSQTSGANNEQFF. Written as DNA, the CDR3 is TGTGCCACCAGTCAAACTAGCGGGGCAAACAATGAGCAGTTCTTC.

This clonotype was seen only once. This rearrangement joins TRBV5-4 to TRBJ2-5; no clear D gene. The V gene's germline CDR1 is SGHNT and CDR2 YYREEE (reference sequence). The CDR3 totals 16 residues. Trimming took off 0 bases at V and 0 bases at J, with 12 bases between the two ends. CDR3 in DNA: TGTGCCAGCAGCTTGGTACTTGAAACTTACCAAGAGACCCAGTACTTC. Encoded protein: CASSLVLETYQETQYF.

The genes are TRBV6-2 or TRBV6-3 and TRBJ2-1; D may be TRBD1 (5 bases). The V gene lost 0 bases and the J gene lost 4 bases, with 16 bases spanning the gap. The CDR3 is made up of 17 amino acids. In germline, CDR1 is MNHEY, CDR2 SVGEGT. CDR3 residues: CASSYSQGMNMYNEQFF. The CDR3 DNA is TGTGCCAGCAGTTACTCGCAGGGTATGAACATGTACAATGAGCAGTTCTTC.

The rearrangement links TRBV24-1 to TRBJ2-1, with TRBD2 identical over 15 bases. Germline V CDR1 and CDR2: KGHDR, SFDVKD. The CDR3 runs 19 residues. V lost 0 bases and J lost 6; bases outside the gene matches: 8. CDR3 coding DNA: TGTGCCACCAGTGATTTGCGATCCCGGACTAGCGGGGGGGTCAATGAGCAGTTCTTC. Residues: CATSDLRSRTSGGVNEQFF.

This clonotype showed up just a few times. This chain uses TRBV27 with TRBJ2-3; D unclear. V dropped 6 bases and J dropped 5 bases, with 21 bases sitting between them. This CDR3 is built from 16 residues. Germline CDR1 is MNHEY and CDR2 is SMNVEV (reference sequence). The CDR3 region has the DNA TGTGCCAGCAGCAAGGTTGGGCTCCCCCCCGGAGATACGCAGTATTTT. Translated: CASSKVGLPPGDTQYF.

This clonotype came up a few times. V and J are TRBV9 and TRBJ2-1, with D possibly TRBD2 on 6 matching bases. CDR1 is SGDLS, CDR2 YYNGEE, per germline. V dropped 0 bases and J dropped 5 bases, with 12 bases sitting between them. The CDR3 totals 15 residues. In nucleotides, the CDR3 is TGTGCCAGCAGCGTAGGTGGCGGGGTGAACAATGAGCAGTTCTTC. Residues: CASSVGGGVNNEQFF.

The gene calls are TRBV4-1 and TRBJ2-5; D call uncertain. This CDR3 contains 13 residues. The V and J ends lost 1 base and 3 bases respectively, with 6 bases between them. Germline CDR1 and CDR2: MGHRA and YSYEKL. The CDR3 region has the DNA TGCGCCAGCAGCCAAGTGGATGAAGAGACCCAGTACTTC. Protein sequence: CASSQVDEETQYF.

The chain joins TRBV19 to TRBJ2-1; 7 nucleotides match TRBD2. J lost 6 bases, V lost 5 bases, and 7 bases had no gene match. Looked up from germline, CDR1 is LNHDA and CDR2 is SQIVND (reference sequence). CDR3 length: 14 amino acids. CDR3 sequence reads: CASSPSGASNEQFF. The CDR3 region has the DNA TGTGCCAGTAGTCCCAGCGGGGCGTCCAATGAGCAGTTCTTC.

This clonotype was detected many times. J is TRBJ2-7 and V is TRBV7-8; no clear D. V lost 0 bases, J lost 1 base, and 4 bases lay in between. Germline CDR1 reads SGHVS; CDR2 reads FQNEAQ. CDR3 length equals 13 residues. The CDR3, as DNA: TGTGCCAGCAGCTTAGCCGAATCCTACGAGCAGTACTTC. Translated: CASSLAESYEQYF.

This clonotype showed up just a few times. The rearrangement uses TRBV7-9 and TRBJ1-1; D is unresolved. Trimming pared 2 bases from V and 5 bases from J, leaving 9 bases between. The CDR3 covers 13 residues. Germline assignment: CDR1 SEHNR and CDR2 FQNEAQ (reference sequence). The CDR3 nucleotides are TGTGCCAGCAGCTTATCCATTACGACTGAAGCTTTCTTT. It is translated as CASSLSITTEAFF.

The chain combines TRBV13 with TRBJ1-2; a possible D gene is TRBD1 (6 bases). This CDR3 comprises 12 residues. In germline, CDR1 is PRHDT, CDR2 FYEKMQ (reference sequence). The V end lost 2 bases, the J end lost 8 bases, and 9 bases lay between the germline ends. DNA for the CDR3: TGTGCCAGCAGCTTATGGGACAAAGGCTACACCTTC. Translation gives CASSLWDKGYTF.